Listed below are T cell receptor beta chains from one sample, sequenced in a study of STAT5B mutations in CD4+ large granular lymphocyte leukemia. Clones were sequenced by immunoSEQ multiplex PCR, and TCRdb holds only the in-frame ones, with some missing. The sample shows fewer than 30,000 clones, over 70% of them seen only once. The specimen was CD4+ T cells from blood buffy coats. The receptor set was obtained from a human donor in good health. Both conserved end residues are part of each CDR3. A D gene is named only where the DNA matches it firmly. Size is omitted from some rows. Given values are once, few, many or a class for expanded clones.

d_gene: -; j_gene: TRBJ1-5; abundance: -; v_gene: TRBV2; CDR3nt: TGTGCCAGCAGTGGGGACTACGGGGGCAATCAGCCCCAGCATTTT; CDR3aa: CASSGDYGGNQPQHF
d_gene: TRBD1; j_gene: TRBJ2-7; abundance: -; v_gene: TRBV28; CDR3nt: TGTGCCAGCAGTTCCTCGGGACAGGGGTCTTACGAGCAGTACTTC; CDR3aa: CASSSSGQGSYEQYF
d_gene: TRBD2; j_gene: TRBJ2-1; abundance: -; v_gene: TRBV7-6; CDR3nt: TGTGCCAGCAGCCTCGGGGGGACCTACAATGAGCAGTTCTTC; CDR3aa: CASSLGGTYNEQFF
d_gene: -; j_gene: TRBJ2-6; abundance: -; v_gene: TRBV5-1; CDR3nt: TGCGCCAGCAGCTGGGGTTTTGGGGCCAACGTCCTGACTTTC; CDR3aa: CASSWGFGANVLTF
d_gene: TRBD2; j_gene: TRBJ2-2; abundance: -; v_gene: TRBV28; CDR3nt: TGTGCCAGCAGTGGTTCGCTCAGCGGGGGGCCGGGCGGGGAGCTGTTTTTT; CDR3aa: CASSGSLSGGPGGELFF
d_gene: TRBD1; j_gene: TRBJ1-1; abundance: -; v_gene: TRBV7-2; CDR3nt: TGTGCCAGCAGCTTATCAGGGGGAGGGACTGAAGCTTTCTTT; CDR3aa: CASSLSGGGTEAFF
d_gene: -; j_gene: TRBJ2-2; abundance: -; v_gene: TRBV15; CDR3nt: TGTGCCACCAGCAGACGGACGGACAACACCGGGGAGCTGTTTTTT; CDR3aa: CATSRRTDNTGELFF
d_gene: TRBD1; j_gene: TRBJ1-5; abundance: -; v_gene: TRBV7-8; CDR3nt: TGTGCCAGCAGTTCGGACAGGCGCAATCAGCCCCAGCATTTT; CDR3aa: CASSSDRRNQPQHF
d_gene: -; j_gene: TRBJ2-6; abundance: -; v_gene: TRBV7-2; CDR3nt: TGTGCCAGCAGCCAACAGGTTACCTCTGGGGCCAACGTCCTGACTTTC; CDR3aa: CASSQQVTSGANVLTF
d_gene: -; j_gene: TRBJ1-3; abundance: -; v_gene: TRBV10-3; CDR3nt: TGTGCCATCAGTACTGGTAACAGCGGTGTGGATTTT; CDR3aa: CAISTGNSGVDF
d_gene: -; j_gene: TRBJ1-2; abundance: few; v_gene: TRBV7-2; CDR3nt: TGTGCCAGCACCGGGTACACGACGACGGGGGATACTAACTATGGCTACACCTTC; CDR3aa: CASTGYTTTGDTNYGYTF
d_gene: TRBD1; j_gene: TRBJ1-2; abundance: -; v_gene: TRBV19; CDR3nt: TGTGCCAGTAGTTTGACAGGGGGAGGCTACACCTTC; CDR3aa: CASSLTGGGYTF
d_gene: -; j_gene: TRBJ1-2; abundance: -; v_gene: TRBV28; CDR3nt: TGTGCCAGCAGTTTAGACCGATCCCTCGCTGGCTACACCTTC; CDR3aa: CASSLDRSLAGYTF
d_gene: -; j_gene: TRBJ2-1; abundance: -; v_gene: TRBV29-1; CDR3nt: TGCAGCGTGGCCGAGGACAATGAGCAGTTCTTC; CDR3aa: CSVAEDNEQFF
d_gene: -; j_gene: TRBJ1-3; abundance: -; v_gene: TRBV28; CDR3nt: TGTGCCAGCAGTCGCAGTTGGGCTGGAAACACCATATATTTT; CDR3aa: CASSRSWAGNTIYF
d_gene: TRBD1; j_gene: TRBJ2-5; abundance: -; v_gene: TRBV23-1; CDR3nt: TGCGCCAGCAGTCACCGCCGATGCAGGGGGGAGACCCAGTACTTC; CDR3aa: CASSHRRCRGETQYF
d_gene: -; j_gene: TRBJ2-2; abundance: -; v_gene: TRBV6-6; CDR3nt: TGTGCCAGCAGTTACATGGACTTGACCGGGGAGCTGTTTTTT; CDR3aa: CASSYMDLTGELFF
d_gene: -; j_gene: TRBJ1-1; abundance: few; v_gene: TRBV5-4; CDR3nt: TGTGCCAGCAGTAGGGGAAACACTGAAGCTTTCTTT; CDR3aa: CASSRGNTEAFF
d_gene: -; j_gene: TRBJ2-5; abundance: once; v_gene: TRBV7-3; CDR3nt: TGTGCCAGCAGCTTAATGGCAGAAGAGACCCAGTACTTC; CDR3aa: CASSLMAEETQYF
d_gene: TRBD2; j_gene: TRBJ2-5; abundance: -; v_gene: TRBV4-1; CDR3nt: TGCGCCAGCAGCCCTCGAGATAGCGGGGTGATCACCCAGTACTTC; CDR3aa: CASSPRDSGVITQYF
d_gene: -; j_gene: TRBJ1-1; abundance: few; v_gene: TRBV4-1; CDR3nt: TGCGCCAGCAGCCAAGGTAAGGTTTCGGAGACTGAAGCTTTCTTT; CDR3aa: CASSQGKVSETEAFF
d_gene: -; j_gene: TRBJ2-5; abundance: -; v_gene: TRBV7-3; CDR3nt: TGTGCCAGCAGCTTAACAGGGTGGGAGACCCAGTACTTC; CDR3aa: CASSLTGWETQYF
d_gene: -; j_gene: TRBJ2-1; abundance: -; v_gene: TRBV7-3; CDR3nt: TGTGCCAGCAGCTCAACAGGGTTGGGGGATGAGCAGTTCTTC; CDR3aa: CASSSTGLGDEQFF
d_gene: TRBD1; j_gene: TRBJ1-1; abundance: -; v_gene: TRBV4-1; CDR3nt: TGCGCCAGCAGCCAAGAGGTTGGGACAGTCAGCACTGAAGCTTTCTTT; CDR3aa: CASSQEVGTVSTEAFF
d_gene: -; j_gene: TRBJ2-2; abundance: -; v_gene: TRBV27; CDR3nt: TGTGCCACCAGGGATACCGGGGAGCTGTTTTTT; CDR3aa: CATRDTGELFF
d_gene: -; j_gene: TRBJ1-3; abundance: -; v_gene: TRBV30; CDR3nt: TGTGCCTGGAGTGGTGGCACTGGAAACACCATATATTTT; CDR3aa: CAWSGGTGNTIYF
d_gene: TRBD2; j_gene: TRBJ2-7; abundance: -; v_gene: TRBV4-2; CDR3nt: TGTGCCAGCAGCCAAGGGGGCCGGGTTGGGGGGGAAGCCTACGAGCAGTACTTC; CDR3aa: CASSQGGRVGGEAYEQYF
d_gene: TRBD1; j_gene: TRBJ2-3; abundance: -; v_gene: TRBV6-1; CDR3nt: TGTGCCAGCAGTGAAGGAACGGGACAGGGCACAGATACGCAGTATTTT; CDR3aa: CASSEGTGQGTDTQYF
d_gene: -; j_gene: TRBJ1-4; abundance: once; v_gene: TRBV5-4; CDR3nt: TGTGCCAGCAGCTTGGCCCAGGGCCGTAATGAAAAACTGTTTTTT; CDR3aa: CASSLAQGRNEKLFF
d_gene: -; j_gene: TRBJ2-3; abundance: once; v_gene: TRBV4-1; CDR3nt: TGCGCCAGCAGCCAAACGATGCGGACAGATACGCAGTATTTT; CDR3aa: CASSQTMRTDTQYF
d_gene: -; j_gene: TRBJ1-4; abundance: -; v_gene: TRBV19; CDR3nt: TGTGCCAGTAGTATAGCCGGACGTATAGGGAATGAAAAACTGTTTTTT; CDR3aa: CASSIAGRIGNEKLFF
d_gene: -; j_gene: TRBJ2-3; abundance: -; v_gene: TRBV2; CDR3nt: TGTGCCAGCAGTGGTAAGGATACGCAGTATTTT; CDR3aa: CASSGKDTQYF
d_gene: -; j_gene: TRBJ1-1; abundance: -; v_gene: TRBV6-5; CDR3nt: TGTGCCAGCAGTTACCTTGGGGATGGCACTGAAGCTTTCTTT; CDR3aa: CASSYLGDGTEAFF